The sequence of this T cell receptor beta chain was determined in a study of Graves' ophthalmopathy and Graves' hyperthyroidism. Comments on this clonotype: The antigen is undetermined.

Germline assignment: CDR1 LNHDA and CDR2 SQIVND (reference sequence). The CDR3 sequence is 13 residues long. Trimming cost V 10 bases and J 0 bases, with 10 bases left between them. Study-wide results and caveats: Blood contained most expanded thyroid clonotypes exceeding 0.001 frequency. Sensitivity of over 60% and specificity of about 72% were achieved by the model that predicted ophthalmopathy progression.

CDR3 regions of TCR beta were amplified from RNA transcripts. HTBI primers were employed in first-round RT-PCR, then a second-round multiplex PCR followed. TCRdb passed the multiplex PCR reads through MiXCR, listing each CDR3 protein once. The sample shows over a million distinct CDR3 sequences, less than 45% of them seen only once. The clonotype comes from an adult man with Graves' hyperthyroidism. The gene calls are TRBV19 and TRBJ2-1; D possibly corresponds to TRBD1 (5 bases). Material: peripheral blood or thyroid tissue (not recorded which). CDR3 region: CATRQTSYNEQFF. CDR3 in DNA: TGTGCCACCCGACAGACCTCCTACAATGAGCAGTTCTTC. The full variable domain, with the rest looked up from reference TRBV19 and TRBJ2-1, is DGGITQSPKYLFRKEGQNVTLSCEQNLNHDAMYWYRQDPGQGLRLIYYSQIVNDFQKGDIAEGYSVSREKKESFPLTVTSAQKNPTAFYLCATRQTSYNEQFFGPGTRLTVL.